Listed here are 6 T cell receptor beta chains from one sample, sequenced in a study of blood T cell repertoires in COVID-19. TCRdb's copy holds only in-frame clones and misses some; the assay was immunoSEQ multiplex PCR. The table includes about 170,000 clones, 84% detected once. Sequenced material: peripheral blood. All receptors come from a human donor with acute or convalescent COVID-19. The donor label of this sample is uncertain.

Regarding this clone: The sample contains more than one DNA sequence encoding this CDR3. This chain connects TRBV27 to TRBJ1-1; D unresolved. The germline gives CDR1 MNHEY, CDR2 SMNVEV (reference sequence). The CDR3 contains 11 residues. V was pared by 4 bases and J by 5 bases, with 5 bases between. CDR3 nucleotide sequence: TGTGCCAGCAGTTCTCGGACTGAAGCTTTCTTT. Amino acids: CASSSRTEAFF.

The chain joins TRBV6-5 to TRBJ1-1; D gene unclear. V lost 6 bases to trimming and J lost 0 bases, with 8 bases between them. This CDR3 has 13 amino acids. In germline, CDR1 is MNHEY, CDR2 SVGAGI. CDR3 residues: CASRLALNTEAFF. Written as DNA, the CDR3 is TGTGCCAGCAGACTCGCCCTGAACACTGAAGCTTTCTTT.

This clone was counted ten times or more. The chain employs TRBV27 and TRBJ2-7, with 8 bases aligning to TRBD2. CDR3 length: 13 residues. CDR1 and CDR2 (germline): MNHEY, SMNVEV (reference sequence). V dropped 2 bases and J dropped 3; count of bases not matched to a gene: 0. This CDR3 reads CASSLLAGYEQYF. CDR3 coding DNA: TGTGCCAGCAGTTTACTAGCGGGCTACGAGCAGTACTTC.

This clone was observed a handful of times. The rearrangement uses TRBV28 and TRBJ2-1, with D possibly matching TRBD1 (7 bases). Germline CDR1 reads MDHEN; CDR2 reads SYDVKM. V lost 5 bases, J lost 8 bases, and 22 bases lay in between. The CDR3 totals 16 residues. The CDR3 here is CASSLPRGRPRDEQFF. The CDR3 DNA follows: TGTGCCAGCAGTCTCCCCAGGGGGAGGCCGCGAGATGAGCAGTTCTTC.

The chain employs TRBV21-1 and TRBJ2-2; TRBD1, the table's D call, lacks a check against the DNA. TRBV21-1 is annotated as a pseudogene. The CDR3 contains 15 residues. The DNA for the CDR3 is TGTGCCAGCAGCAAAGTTAGACAGGCCACCGGGGAGCTGTTTTTT. Translation gives CASSKVRQATGELFF.

In DNA, the CDR3 is TGTGCCAGCAGCGTAAGGACAGGGGATGGGGAGACCCAGTACTTC. Its protein product is CASSVRTGDGETQYF. The gene calls are TRBV5-4 and TRBJ2-5; 9 positions match TRBD1. The CDR3 contains 15 residues. CDR1 is SGHNT and CDR2 is YYREEE in the germline V gene (reference sequence). J gave up 5 bases and V 4 bases, and 9 bases lay outside the gene matches.